Listed below are T cell receptor beta chains from one sample, sequenced in a study of cytomegalovirus exposure and HLA in healthy donors. The table came from immunoSEQ multiplex PCR; TCRdb's copy has only in-frame clones and leaves some out. The sample yields 150,000 to 200,000 clones, 77% seen once. What was sequenced was PBMCs. These receptors all stem from a woman under 40 in good health and CMV-seropositive. The CDR3 runs from the conserved cysteine through the conserved F or W. Fields, in order: J gene, V gene, D gene, clone size, CDR3 protein, CDR3 DNA. A D gene is named only where the DNA matches it firmly. Only part of the rows carry a size: once, few, many, or a class if the clone is expanded.

TRBJ1-1 TRBV7-9 TRBD1 few CASSDRDRGTEAFF TGTGCCAGCAGCGACCGGGACAGGGGCACTGAAGCTTTCTTT
TRBJ1-1 TRBV7-9 . . CASSLALDGRAEAFF TGTGCCAGCAGCTTAGCGCTAGACGGTCGCGCTGAAGCTTTCTTT
TRBJ2-7 TRBV27 . . CASSTDFVGGSEQYF TGTGCCAGCAGTACGGACTTCGTGGGAGGTTCCGAGCAGTACTTC
TRBJ2-1 TRBV28 . . CASSFIQALYNEQFF TGTGCCAGCAGTTTTATACAGGCCCTCTACAATGAGCAGTTCTTC
TRBJ2-1 TRBV4-1 . once CASSQDSNEQFF TGCGCCAGCAGCCAAGATAGCAATGAGCAGTTCTTC
TRBJ1-1 TRBV11-3 TRBD1 . CASSFGGQALSF TGTGCCAGCAGCTTTGGGGGACAGGCCTTATCCTTT
TRBJ1-2 TRBV30 . . CAWTREIKSYGYTF TGTGCCTGGACCCGGGAGATCAAGTCTTATGGCTACACCTTC
TRBJ1-2 TRBV14 . . CASSQAQNYGYTF TGTGCCAGCAGCCAGGCCCAGAACTATGGCTACACCTTC
TRBJ1-4 TRBV9 . . CASSVEPFNEKLFF TGTGCCAGCAGCGTAGAGCCGTTTAATGAAAAACTGTTTTTT
TRBJ1-1 TRBV6-5 . . CASSYTGQNTEAFF TGTGCCAGCAGTTACACAGGACAGAACACTGAAGCTTTCTTT
TRBJ2-3 TRBV10-3 . . CATKRLYTDTQYF TGTGCCACCAAGCGACTCTACACAGATACGCAGTATTTT
TRBJ2-2 TRBV6-5 . . CASSRGTPNTGELFF TGTGCCAGCAGTCGCGGGACTCCGAACACCGGGGAGCTGTTTTTT
TRBJ2-1 TRBV28 TRBD2 . CASRGGGSYNEQFF TGTGCCAGCAGAGGCGGGGGATCCTACAATGAGCAGTTCTTC
TRBJ2-7 TRBV11-2 . . CASSLTYEQYF TGTGCCAGCAGCTTAACATACGAGCAGTACTTC
TRBJ2-7 TRBV4-1 TRBD1 . CASSPDRGYEQYF TGCGCCAGCAGCCCCGACAGGGGATACGAGCAGTACTTC
TRBJ1-2 TRBV30 . . CAWSEGPAGGYTF TGTGCCTGGAGTGAAGGACCTGCGGGTGGCTACACCTTC
TRBJ1-3 TRBV28 . few CASSYMGARGNTIYF TGTGCCAGCAGTTATATGGGGGCGCGTGGAAACACCATATATTTT
TRBJ2-7 TRBV7-9 . . CASSHGIYEQYF TGTGCCAGCAGCCACGGGATTTACGAGCAGTACTTC
TRBJ2-1 TRBV4-3 . . CASSQRFLYNEQFF TGCGCCAGCAGCCAGCGTTTTCTCTACAATGAGCAGTTCTTC
TRBJ2-7 TRBV5-5 TRBD1 once CASSSGTGGEQYF TGTGCCAGCAGCTCCGGGACAGGGGGCGAGCAGTACTTC
TRBJ2-7 TRBV11-2 . few CASSSLQGSRHEQYF TGTGCCAGCAGCTCGCTACAGGGATCTAGACACGAGCAGTACTTC
TRBJ2-1 TRBV5-4 TRBD2 few CASTLSSGLKNNEQFF TGTGCCAGCACCCTATCTAGCGGGCTAAAAAACAATGAGCAGTTCTTC
TRBJ2-3 TRBV9 . . CASSTGVQSTDTQYF TGTGCCAGCAGCACCGGGGTGCAGAGCACAGATACGCAGTATTTT
TRBJ1-2 TRBV6-1 TRBD1 . CASHRGIGYGYTF TGTGCCAGCCACAGGGGAATCGGCTATGGCTACACCTTC
TRBJ1-5 TRBV7-2 TRBD1 . CASSSTGGVSQPQHF TGTGCCAGCAGTTCGACAGGGGGCGTGAGTCAGCCCCAGCATTTT
TRBJ2-7 TRBV7-8 . . CASSSDGQFPGEQYF TGTGCCAGCAGCTCCGACGGACAGTTCCCGGGCGAGCAGTACTTC
TRBJ1-2 TRBV19 . . CASTTGPRNYGYTF TGTGCCAGTACCACAGGGCCACGGAACTATGGCTACACCTTC
TRBJ2-7 TRBV5-4 . few CASSRSYEQYF TGTGCCAGCAGCCGGAGTTACGAGCAGTACTTC
TRBJ2-3 TRBV7-7 TRBD1 . CASSLGTGSTDTQYF TGTGCCAGCAGCTTGGGGACAGGGTCCACAGATACGCAGTATTTT
TRBJ2-5 TRBV7-8 TRBD1 . CASSSGTAHGTQYF TGTGCCAGCAGCTCCGGGACAGCCCATGGGACCCAGTACTTC
TRBJ2-3 TRBV6-4 . . CASSDSGTPKRTDTQYF TGTGCCAGCAGTGACTCCGGGACACCCAAGCGGACAGATACGCAGTATTTT
TRBJ1-1 TRBV6-6 TRBD1 few CASTRTGGNTEAFF TGTGCCAGCACCAGGACAGGGGGGAACACTGAAGCTTTCTTT
TRBJ1-3 TRBV28 . . CASSLGRASGNTIYF TGTGCCAGCAGTTTAGGCAGGGCCTCTGGAAACACCATATATTTT
TRBJ2-3 TRBV10-3 . . CAISENREIPDTQYF TGTGCCATCAGTGAGAACCGGGAGATTCCAGATACGCAGTATTTT
TRBJ1-4 TRBV7-9 . . CASRKQGNEKLFF TGTGCCAGCAGGAAACAGGGCAATGAAAAACTGTTTTTT
TRBJ1-1 TRBV15 . . CATSWEGGNTEAFF TGTGCCACCAGCTGGGAGGGGGGGAACACTGAAGCTTTCTTT
TRBJ1-1 TRBV6-6 . once CASSYRGTGTEAFF TGTGCCAGCAGTTACAGGGGCACCGGGACTGAAGCTTTCTTT
TRBJ2-7 TRBV28 . once CASSLLAVRGEQYF TGTGCCAGCAGTCTACTAGCCGTTCGGGGCGAGCAGTACTTC
TRBJ1-1 TRBV19 . . CASSTDSVNTEAFF TGTGCCAGTAGTACGGACAGCGTGAACACTGAAGCTTTCTTT
TRBJ2-1 TRBV28 TRBD2 . CASSLGRGREVTYNEQFF TGTGCCAGCAGTTTGGGGAGGGGTCGGGAGGTAACCTACAATGAGCAGTTCTTC
TRBJ1-2 TRBV7-8 . . CASSLASRDTSYGYTF TGTGCCAGCAGCTTAGCGAGTAGGGACACCAGCTATGGCTACACCTTC
TRBJ2-3 TRBV28 TRBD2 . CASHTSPGLVYTQYF TGTGCCAGCCACACCAGCCCCGGACTAGTTTATACGCAGTATTTT
TRBJ1-2 TRBV28 . . CASISGGRSLPGYTF TGTGCCAGCATATCGGGGGGCAGGTCCCTTCCGGGCTACACCTTC
TRBJ2-7 TRBV29-1 TRBD1 . CSGGDRGSYEQYF TGCAGCGGCGGGGACAGGGGATCCTACGAGCAGTACTTC
TRBJ1-5 TRBV29-1 . once CSVMEGDDQPQHF TGCAGCGTCATGGAGGGCGATGATCAGCCCCAGCATTTT
TRBJ2-3 TRBV25-1 TRBD2 few CASSDPGQGRVTDTQYF TGTGCCAGCAGTGATCCCGGACAAGGGAGGGTAACAGATACGCAGTATTTT
TRBJ2-7 TRBV10-3 TRBD1 once CAISGGQGRIDF TGTGCCATCAGTGGGGGACAGGGAAGAATTGACTTC
TRBJ2-1 TRBV2 TRBD2 few CASSGSSGGGPYNEQFF TGTGCCAGCAGTGGTTCATCGGGAGGGGGACCCTACAATGAGCAGTTCTTC
TRBJ1-1 TRBV29-1 . . CSVLTANTEAFF TGCAGCGTTTTAACAGCGAACACTGAAGCTTTCTTT
TRBJ1-3 TRBV5-4 . once CASSLNTIYSGNTIYF TGTGCCAGCAGCTTGAATACCATCTACTCTGGAAACACCATATATTTT
TRBJ2-5 TRBV2 . . CASTRMGFLTVTSQETQYF TGTGCCAGCACCCGAATGGGGTTTTTGACAGTGACCTCCCAAGAGACCCAGTACTTC
TRBJ1-2 TRBV28 . . CASSFQGQRGYTF TGTGCCAGCAGTTTCCAGGGCCAAAGAGGCTACACCTTC
TRBJ2-5 TRBV7-2 TRBD1 . CASSPRTGLAETQYF TGTGCCAGCAGCCCTAGGACAGGGCTGGCGGAGACCCAGTACTTC
TRBJ1-2 TRBV7-8 . . CASSLVSGQSYGYTF TGTGCCAGCAGCTTAGTATCGGGACAATCTTATGGCTACACCTTC
TRBJ1-3 TRBV28 . . CASSLIQGISGNTIYF TGTGCCAGCAGTTTGATACAGGGAATCTCTGGAAACACCATATATTTT
TRBJ2-7 TRBV19 . few CASSGRRHAYEQYF TGTGCCAGTAGTGGGAGGCGCCATGCCTACGAGCAGTACTTC
TRBJ2-7 TRBV2 TRBD1 . CASSLTGSSYEQYF TGTGCCAGCAGCCTGACAGGGAGCTCCTACGAGCAGTACTTC
TRBJ2-7 TRBV14 TRBD2 . CASSQISTGGPYEQYF TGTGCCAGCAGCCAAATTTCGACGGGAGGGCCCTACGAGCAGTACTTC
TRBJ2-1 TRBV7-2 TRBD2 once CASSWGLAGGLNEQFF TGTGCCAGCAGCTGGGGACTAGCGGGGGGCCTGAATGAGCAGTTCTTC